These 13 T cell receptor beta chains share one sample of origin, sequenced in a study of blood T cell repertoires in COVID-19. Only in-frame clones appear in the TCRdb table, and some are missing; sequencing was by immunoSEQ multiplex PCR. The sample carries roughly 230,000 clones, about 93% recorded once. The sample was peripheral blood. All receptors come from a man younger than 45 with COVID-19, enrolled during active disease.

This clone appeared once. This CDR3 reads CASSPTSGGLSGELFF. CDR3 bases: TGTGCCAGCAGTCCGACTAGCGGGGGGCTCTCCGGGGAGCTGTTTTTT. V is TRBV28 and J is TRBJ2-2, with 13 nucleotides matching TRBD2. J was trimmed by 6 bases and V by 5 bases; bases with no gene match: 6. The germline CDR1 and CDR2 sequences are MDHEN and SYDVKM. This CDR3 spans 16 amino acids.

V gene TRBV4-1 combines with J gene TRBJ1-5; 9 bases align to TRBD1. Unmatched junction bases numbered 18, after V lost 4 bases and J lost 8 bases. The V gene's germline CDR1 is MGHRA and CDR2 YSYEKL. The CDR3 length is 18 residues. The CDR3 sequence: CASSPDRGTGQLLKPQHF. The CDR3 bases are TGCGCCAGCAGCCCCGACAGGGGGACTGGACAATTGCTAAAGCCCCAGCATTTT.

In its sample, this clone was seen a few times. The genes are TRBV5-1 and TRBJ1-2; D is uncertain. V was pared by 3 bases and J by 5 bases, with 11 bases between. The length of the CDR3 is 13 residues. Germline assignment: CDR1 SGHRS and CDR2 YFSETQ. This CDR3 is CASSSAPTYGYTF. For the CDR3, the DNA is TGCGCCAGCAGCTCCGCCCCGACTTATGGCTACACCTTC.

The chain is built from TRBV3-1 (or the pseudogene TRBV3-2) and TRBJ2-3, with TRBD2 matching over 11 bases. The germline CDR1 and CDR2 sequences are LGHDT and YNNKEL (reference sequence). Trimming took 2 bases from V and 6 from J; bases not matched to a gene: 10. CDR3 length: 17 amino acids. The CDR3 sequence is CASSQRVAGGAGDTQYF. DNA of the CDR3: TGTGCCAGCAGCCAAAGGGTAGCGGGGGGGGCTGGGGATACGCAGTATTTT.

The chain couples TRBV6-1 to TRBJ2-4; 8 nucleotides align to TRBD1. The J segment lost 0 bases and the V segment lost 1 base, leaving 11 bases of the junction unmatched. The CDR3 totals 19 residues. The germline V gene has CDR1 MNHNS and CDR2 SASEGT. The CDR3 region is CASSEVMGQAILAKNIQYF. In DNA, the CDR3 is TGTGCCAGCAGTGAAGTGATGGGACAGGCGATCCTAGCCAAAAACATTCAGTACTTC.

This clone was seen a handful of times. The chain recombines TRBV5-5 with TRBJ2-7, with a weak D call TRBD2 (5 bases). The CDR3 extends over 13 amino acids. Trimming took 1 base from V and 6 from J, leaving 11 bases between them. Per germline, CDR1 SGHKS and CDR2 YYEKEE (reference sequence). The CDR3 DNA sequence: TGTGCCAGCAGCTTGAGAGGGATCAGCGAGCAGTACTTC. Its translation is CASSLRGISEQYF.

V and J are TRBV25-1 and TRBJ2-5, with 10 bases that match TRBD1. With V trimmed by 3 bases and J by 5 bases, 12 bases remained unmatched. The CDR3 is 17 residues long. The germline V gene encodes CDR1 MGHDK and CDR2 SYGVNS. The CDR3 sequence is CASSDPTPTGGRETQYF. In DNA form, the CDR3 reads TGTGCCAGCAGTGACCCCACCCCGACAGGGGGCAGGGAGACCCAGTACTTC.

The CDR3 spells CASSPGTASGSEKLFF. The CDR3 coding sequence is TGCGCCAGCAGCCCCGGGACAGCCTCCGGGAGCGAAAAACTGTTTTTT. V gene TRBV5-1 combines with J gene TRBJ1-4, with 7 bases fitting TRBD1. Per germline, CDR1 SGHRS and CDR2 YFSETQ. The CDR3 runs 16 residues. Unmatched junction bases numbered 14, after V lost 4 bases and J lost 8 bases. Full variable domain (outside the CDR3, taken from reference TRBV5-1 and TRBJ1-4): KAGVTQTPRYLIKTRGQQVTLSCSPISGHRSVSWYQQTPGQGLQFLFEYFSETQRNKGNFPGRFSGRQFSNSRSEMNVSTLELGDSALYLCASSPGTASGSEKLFFGSGTQLSVL.

V gene TRBV7-9 combines with J gene TRBJ2-5; 8 nucleotides align to TRBD2. Germline CDR1 and CDR2: SEHNR and FQNEAQ (reference sequence). The V segment lost 2 bases and the J segment 2 bases; nucleotides outside the gene matches: 7. This CDR3 contains 16 residues. This CDR3 is CASSLRSGGNQETQYF. DNA for the CDR3: TGTGCCAGCAGCTTAAGGTCGGGGGGGAATCAAGAGACCCAGTACTTC.

This clone was observed a single time. The rearrangement uses TRBV7-9 and TRBJ2-3; D is uncertain. V was pared by 1 base and J by 0 bases, with 5 bases between. The CDR3 spans 14 residues. Germline CDR1 SEHNR, CDR2 FQNEAQ (reference sequence). The CDR3 reads CASSLGVSTDTQYF. Written as DNA, the CDR3 is TGTGCCAGCAGCTTAGGCGTAAGCACAGATACGCAGTATTTT. Looking up the rest from reference TRBV7-9 and TRBJ2-3 gives the full variable domain: DTGVSQNPRHKITKRGQNVTFRCDPISEHNRLYWYRQTLGQGPEFLTYFQNEAQLEKSRLLSDRFSAERPKGSFSTLEIQRTEQGDSAMYLCASSLGVSTDTQYFGPGTRLTVL.

The chain uses TRBV7-6 and TRBJ1-3, with 7 bases matching TRBD1. CDR3 length: 15 amino acids. V shed 5 bases and J 4 bases; nucleotides not matched to a gene: 8. CDR1 and CDR2 from the germline V gene are SGHVS and FNYEAQ. CDR3 DNA sequence: TGTGCCAGCAGCCCTAGACAGGGTCACGGAAACACCATATATTTT. Translation gives CASSPRQGHGNTIYF.

The rearrangement joins TRBV19 to TRBJ1-2; D gene uncertain. The germline V gene has CDR1 LNHDA and CDR2 SQIVND (reference sequence). The CDR3 runs 15 residues. V dropped 10 bases and J dropped 0 bases, with 18 bases sitting between them. CDR3 region: CAISMAGEPNYGYTF. DNA of the CDR3: TGTGCCATTTCGATGGCTGGGGAGCCTAACTATGGCTACACCTTC.

This sequence joins TRBV3-1 (or the pseudogene TRBV3-2) and TRBJ2-5; D unclear. CDR3 length equals 12 residues. The germline gives CDR1 LGHDT, CDR2 YNNKEL (reference sequence). V was shortened by 4 bases and J by 2 bases, with 5 bases between the two germline ends. Written as DNA, the CDR3 is TGTGCCAGCAGCCCCGAGCAAGAGACCCAGTACTTC. The encoded protein is CASSPEQETQYF.